The 30 T cell receptor beta chains listed next were all sequenced from one sample in a study of response to subunit inactivated influenza vaccine. A single record per CDR3 protein comes from TCRdb applying MiXCR to the RT-PCR reads. The sample lists about 780,000 distinct CDR3 sequences; approximately 18% were seen once. Source: PBMCs from blood, taken 5 days after vaccination. These receptors came from a man aged 50 to 59 who received an inactivated influenza vaccine.

This clonotype turned up a few times. The chain couples TRBV12-3 or TRBV12-4 to TRBJ2-5, with TRBD2 matching 14 bases. The CDR3 is 18 residues long. The V gene end was trimmed by 7 bases and the J gene end by 0 bases; junction bases not matched to a gene: 10. DNA of the CDR3: TGTGCCAGCACCCGGGGACTAGCGGGGGTCAGGTACCAAGAGACCCAGTACTTC. It encodes CASTRGLAGVRYQETQYF.

The rearrangement links TRBV7-9 to TRBJ1-1; D is unclear. Germline assignment: CDR1 SEHNR and CDR2 FQNEAQ (reference sequence). The CDR3 covers 13 residues. V shed 3 bases and J shed 5 bases, with 10 bases lying between them. The CDR3 nucleotides are TGTGCCAGCAGCTTTCTCGGGGAGACTGAAGCTTTCTTT. This translates into CASSFLGETEAFF. Full variable domain (rest looked up from reference TRBV7-9 and TRBJ1-1): DTGVSQNPRHKITKRGQNVTFRCDPISEHNRLYWYRQTLGQGPEFLTYFQNEAQLEKSRLLSDRFSAERPKGSFSTLEIQRTEQGDSAMYLCASSFLGETEAFFGQGTRLTVV.

This clonotype was counted between two and nine times. The rearrangement links TRBV27 to TRBJ2-1; 14 bases fit TRBD2. CDR1 and CDR2 from the germline V gene are MNHEY and SMNVEV (reference sequence). The J segment lost 7 bases and the V segment lost 5 bases, leaving 4 bases of the junction unmatched. This CDR3 has 15 residues. Here the CDR3 reads CASSIGTSGRNEQFF. DNA for the CDR3: TGTGCCAGCAGTATCGGGACTAGCGGGAGAAATGAGCAGTTCTTC.

The DNA of the CDR3 is TGTGCCAGCAGCCCGGGACTATATAGCCACGAGCAGTACTTC. Protein sequence: CASSPGLYSHEQYF. This chain connects TRBV7-9 to TRBJ2-7, with 7 positions matching TRBD2. V trimming: 5 bases; J trimming: 5 bases; junction bases outside the gene matches: 9. The germline gives CDR1 SEHNR, CDR2 FQNEAQ (reference sequence). The CDR3 runs 14 residues.

This clonotype was observed a few times. The rearrangement links TRBV6-5 to TRBJ2-1; D gene ambiguous. This CDR3 contains 16 residues. Germline lookup yields CDR1 MNHEY and CDR2 SVGAGI. Trimming removed 2 bases at V and 0 bases at J, with 11 bases between. CDR3 sequence reads: CASSYPPASSYNEQFF. The CDR3 nucleotides read TGTGCCAGCAGTTACCCCCCGGCGAGCTCCTACAATGAGCAGTTCTTC.

This clonotype has a handful of counts. The chain uses TRBV5-6 and TRBJ1-2, with D possibly being TRBD1 (5 bases). Per the germline V gene, CDR1 is SGHDT and CDR2 is YYEEEE. V lost 2 bases and J lost 4, with 12 bases in between. The CDR3 extends over 14 amino acids. The CDR3 bases are TGTGCCAGCAGCTTCCGCGAGGGGAGCTATGGCTACACCTTC. The encoded protein is CASSFREGSYGYTF.

Ten or more counts support this clonotype. The chain carries TRBV5-5 and TRBJ1-5; D gene ambiguous. This CDR3 has 14 residues. Deletions cut 3 bases from V and 5 bases from J, with 12 bases between. Germline V gene sequence: CDR1 SGHKS, CDR2 YYEKEE (reference sequence). CDR3 in DNA: TGTGCCAGCAGCTCACGGGGTATCGATCAGCCCCAGCATTTT. Its protein product is CASSSRGIDQPQHF.

The chain couples TRBV25-1 to TRBJ2-7; tentatively, D is TRBD1 or TRBD2 (5 bases each). Trimming stripped 6 bases from V and 2 bases from J, with 11 bases between. Germline loops: CDR1 MGHDK, CDR2 SYGVNS. The CDR3 length is 13 residues. The CDR3 DNA reads TGTGCCAGCAGCCGGGGCTCGACCTACGAGCAGTACTTC. It specifies CASSRGSTYEQYF.

This sequence joins TRBV6-2 or TRBV6-3 and TRBJ2-4; 9 bases align to TRBD1. The CDR3 is 18 residues long. Germline loops: CDR1 MNHEY, CDR2 SVGEGT. V dropped 2 bases and J dropped 0; count of bases not matched to a gene: 8. This CDR3 reads CASSYADRGHLAKNIQYF. DNA of the CDR3: TGTGCCAGCAGTTACGCGGACAGGGGACACCTAGCCAAAAACATTCAGTACTTC.

The chain uses TRBV12-3 or TRBV12-4 and TRBJ1-6; D remains unclear. Between the trimmed V and J ends, which lost 6 bases and 9 bases, there was a span of 9 bases. The CDR3 contains 12 residues. This CDR3 is CASRPGGSPLHF. DNA of the CDR3: TGTGCCAGCAGGCCCGGAGGTTCACCCCTCCACTTT.

The chain employs TRBV28 and TRBJ2-1, with TRBD2 identical over 7 bases. The length of the CDR3 is 12 residues. Germline values: CDR1 MDHEN, CDR2 SYDVKM. Losses at the gene ends were 8 bases for V and 9 bases for J; bases not matched to a gene: 7. The CDR3 DNA follows: TGTGCCAGCCGACGATCGGGAGGTGAGCAGTTCTTC. Encoded protein: CASRRSGGEQFF. Full variable domain (outside the CDR3, taken from reference TRBV28 and TRBJ2-1): DVKVTQSSRYLVKRTGEKVFLECVQDMDHENMFWYRQDPGLGLRLIYFSYDVKMKEKGDIPEGYSVSREKKERFSLILESASTNQTSMYLCASRRSGGEQFFGPGTRLTVL.

There are a few counts of this clonotype. V and J are TRBV20-1 and TRBJ2-7; TRBD1 matches 8 bases. Germline V CDR1 and CDR2: DFQATT, SNEGSKA (reference sequence). V was clipped by 4 bases and J by 1 base; unmatched bases: 3. The CDR3 spans 13 residues. The CDR3 here is CSAKTGASYEQYF. DNA for the CDR3: TGCAGTGCTAAGACAGGGGCTTCCTACGAGCAGTACTTC.

This rearrangement joins TRBV6-2 or TRBV6-3 to TRBJ2-1; TRBD2 matches 9 bases. This CDR3 spans 14 amino acids. Germline V gene lookup returns CDR1 MNHEY and CDR2 SVGEGT. With 9 bases clipped from V and 6 bases from J, the junction kept 9 bases outside the gene matches. The CDR3 DNA sequence: TGTGCCAGTATCTTTGGTAGCGGGGGCAATGAGCAGTTCTTC. It is translated as CASIFGSGGNEQFF.

This clonotype was detected a few times. The chain combines TRBV25-1 with TRBJ2-7; 7 nucleotides align to TRBD2. After removal of 4 bases from V and 5 bases from J, the junction contained 5 bases not matched to a gene. Germline-derived CDR1 and CDR2 are MGHDK and SYGVNS. This CDR3 contains 13 residues. CDR3 nucleotide sequence: TGTGCCAGCAGTGTCGGGGGGATAGACGAGCAGTACTTC. It yields the protein CASSVGGIDEQYF.

This clonotype was observed a handful of times. CDR3 bases: TGTGCCAGCAGCCAAGTCACGGGAGTGGGCACAGATACGCAGTATTTT. This translates into CASSQVTGVGTDTQYF. The chain uses TRBV4-2 and TRBJ2-3, with TRBD2 as a possible D gene (6 bases). The germline V gene has CDR1 LGHNA and CDR2 YNFKEQ. This CDR3 is built from 16 residues. The V end lost 1 base, the J end lost 1 base, and 12 bases lay between the germline ends.

This clonotype was detected many times. The chain joins TRBV5-1 to TRBJ2-7; D remains unclear. The CDR3 extends over 13 amino acids. V shed 0 bases and J shed 0 bases, with 4 bases lying between them. Per germline, CDR1 SGHRS and CDR2 YFSETQ. CDR3 sequence reads: CASSLEDSYEQYF. CDR3 sequence (DNA): TGCGCCAGCAGCTTGGAGGACTCCTACGAGCAGTACTTC.

This clonotype was seen at least ten times. The chain links TRBV7-2 to TRBJ1-6, with 7 bases that match TRBD1. The germline V gene has CDR1 SGHTA and CDR2 FQGNSA. CDR3 length: 14 amino acids. After removal of 8 bases from V and 7 bases from J, the junction contained 8 bases not matched to a gene. The CDR3 DNA sequence: TGTGCCAGCGCCTTACAGGGGTTGAATTCACCCCTCCACTTT. Its protein is CASALQGLNSPLHF.

This clonotype came up a few times. Here the CDR3 DNA reads TGCGCCAGCAGCCTCGTTGGGGTGATGGGTGGGGCCAACGTCCTGACTTTC. It translates to CASSLVGVMGGANVLTF. The chain has TRBV4-3 and TRBJ2-6; D uncertain. V shed 4 bases and J shed 3 bases, with 16 bases lying between them. The CDR3 runs to 17 residues. In germline, CDR1 is LGHNA, CDR2 YSLEER.

This chain uses TRBV11-2 with TRBJ2-3; TRBD1 agrees at 9 bases. Trimming cost V 5 bases and J 3 bases; bases outside gene matches: 15. Germline CDR1 is SGHAT and CDR2 is FQNNGV. The CDR3 is 18 amino acids. The CDR3 sequence: CASSNKKPGQGATDTQYF. CDR3 sequence (DNA): TGTGCCAGCAGCAACAAGAAACCGGGACAGGGTGCGACAGATACGCAGTATTTT.

The J gene is TRBJ2-5, the V gene TRBV27; D gene ambiguous. In germline, CDR1 is MNHEY, CDR2 SMNVEV (reference sequence). Trimming pared 4 bases from V and 2 bases from J, leaving 8 bases between. The CDR3 covers 13 residues. The CDR3 DNA reads as TGTGCCAGCAGTTCTGACACGCAAGAGACCCAGTACTTC. It specifies CASSSDTQETQYF.

This clonotype occurred many times. The J gene is TRBJ2-5, the V gene TRBV20-1, with 7 positions matching TRBD1. This CDR3 is 14 amino acids long. V shed 7 bases and J 1 base; nucleotides not matched to a gene: 9. Germline V gene lookup returns CDR1 DFQATT and CDR2 SNEGSKA (reference sequence). CDR3 in DNA: TGCAGTGGATTCCCCCGGACAGGCCAAGAGACCCAGTACTTC. Its translation is CSGFPRTGQETQYF.

As DNA, the CDR3 is TGCAGTGCTAGATTACTAGCGCCTACCTACGAGCAGTACTTC. Amino acids: CSARLLAPTYEQYF. The rearrangement joins TRBV20-1 to TRBJ2-7; 7 positions agree with TRBD2. Trimming cost V 2 bases and J 2 bases; bases outside gene matches: 6. The V gene's germline CDR1 is DFQATT and CDR2 SNEGSKA (reference sequence). The CDR3 loop spans 14 amino acids.

Many counts were recorded for this clonotype. The V gene is TRBV27, the J gene TRBJ1-1; D may be TRBD1 (5 bases). The CDR3 contains 15 residues. Per the germline V gene, CDR1 is MNHEY and CDR2 is SMNVEV (reference sequence). V lost 0 bases to trimming and J lost 4 bases, with 12 bases between them. The DNA of the CDR3 is TGTGCCAGCAGTTTATCGGGGTCAGGGAGCACTGAAGCTTTCTTT. It codes for CASSLSGSGSTEAFF.

This clonotype came up a few times. The chain combines TRBV7-9 with TRBJ2-7; D uncertain. The CDR3 sequence is 14 residues long. V shed 3 bases and J shed 0 bases, with 9 bases lying between them. Germline V gene sequence: CDR1 SEHNR, CDR2 FQNEAQ (reference sequence). The CDR3 nucleotides are TGTGCCAGCAGCTTCCACCAGACCTCCTACGAGCAGTACTTC. Encoded protein: CASSFHQTSYEQYF.

This clonotype was seen at least ten times. The V and J genes are TRBV11-2 and TRBJ2-2; D perhaps matches TRBD2 (6 bases). The germline V gene encodes CDR1 SGHAT and CDR2 FQNNGV. Deletions cut 5 bases from V and 7 bases from J, with 8 bases between. The CDR3 spans 12 residues. The chain's CDR3 is CASSRRGGELFF. The CDR3 coding sequence is TGTGCCAGCAGCCGGCGGGGCGGGGAGCTGTTTTTT.

This clonotype has more than one count but fewer than ten. The chain carries TRBV6-2 or TRBV6-3 and TRBJ1-1; 7 bases line up with TRBD1. There are 12 residues in the CDR3. From germline, CDR1 is MNHEY and CDR2 SVGEGT. Trimming removed 5 bases from V and 11 bases from J; junction bases left unmatched: 8. CDR3 amino acids: CASSNDREKAFF. CDR3 coding DNA: TGTGCCAGCAGTAACGACAGGGAGAAGGCTTTCTTT.

V and J are TRBV2 and TRBJ2-5; possibly TRBD1 for D (6 bases). V lost 0 bases and J lost 0, with 8 bases in between. Germline V CDR1 and CDR2: SNHLY, FYNNEI. There are 15 residues in the CDR3. CDR3 residues: CASSEANRDQETQYF. CDR3 bases: TGTGCCAGCAGTGAAGCAAACAGGGACCAAGAGACCCAGTACTTC.

This clonotype turned up a few times. This chain links TRBV25-1 with TRBJ2-5; 8 bases line up with TRBD1. Germline-derived CDR1 and CDR2 are MGHDK and SYGVNS. The CDR3 runs to 13 residues. V gave up 7 bases and J gave up 3 bases; unmatched junction bases: 4. CDR3 in amino acids: CASTNRGKETQYF. CDR3 nucleotides: TGTGCCAGCACCAACAGGGGGAAAGAGACCCAGTACTTC.

J is TRBJ2-2 and V is TRBV5-1; tentatively, D is TRBD1 (6 bases). CDR1 SGHRS and CDR2 YFSETQ come from the germline V gene. Between the trimmed V and J ends, which lost 4 bases and 0 bases, there was a span of 10 bases. The CDR3 contains 15 residues. The CDR3 nucleotides read TGCGCCAGCAGCCAGGGGCAATCGAACACCGGGGAGCTGTTTTTT. Translation gives CASSQGQSNTGELFF.

This clonotype has only a few counts. The chain links TRBV5-1 to TRBJ2-2; D possibly matches TRBD1 or TRBD2 (6 bases each). The CDR3 spans 15 residues. Germline V CDR1 and CDR2: SGHRS, YFSETQ. V was cut by 4 bases and J by 6 bases, with 16 bases left in between. CDR3: CASSPNQGGPGELFF. The CDR3, as DNA: TGCGCCAGCAGCCCCAACCAAGGGGGGCCCGGGGAGCTGTTTTTT.